These T cell receptor beta chains were read from a single sample in a study of blood T cell repertoires in COVID-19. The table came from immunoSEQ multiplex PCR; TCRdb's copy has only in-frame clones and leaves some out. The repertoire holds some 330,000 clones, with roughly four fifths as singletons. Sequencing input: PBMCs or T cells enriched from blood (not recorded which). The source of these receptors is a woman aged 45-60 years who had recovered from COVID-19. Both conserved end residues are part of each CDR3. D genes are given only for firm matches. Clone size is given for some rows only: seen once, a few or many times, or a class if the clone is expanded.

>TRBJ1-1|-|once|TRBV14
CASSSAEAFF
TGTGCCAGCAGCTCAGCTGAAGCTTTCTTT
>TRBJ2-6|-|-|TRBV19
CASPPLSGANVLTF
TGTGCCAGCCCTCCTCTCTCTGGGGCCAACGTCCTGACTTTC
>TRBJ1-2|TRBD1|-|TRBV30
CAWSSTGGGYGYTF
TGTGCCTGGAGTTCGACAGGGGGAGGCTATGGCTACACCTTC
>TRBJ1-1|TRBD1|-|TRBV6-5
CASRYPGQGSEAFF
TGTGCCAGCAGGTACCCGGGACAGGGCTCTGAAGCTTTCTTT
>TRBJ2-6|-|-|TRBV27
CASSRYISGANVLTF
TGTGCCAGCAGTCGTTATATCTCTGGGGCCAACGTCCTGACTTTC
>TRBJ1-5|-|-|TRBV5-1
CASSLGGVDQPQHF
TGCGCCAGCAGCCTTGGGGGGGTGGATCAGCCCCAGCATTTT
>TRBJ1-5|-|-|TRBV19
CASNRRDNQPQHF
TGTGCCAGTAATAGGAGGGATAATCAGCCCCAGCATTTT
>TRBJ2-1|TRBD1|-|TRBV29-1
CSAERGDRAYNEQFF
TGCAGCGCTGAAAGAGGGGACAGGGCCTACAATGAGCAGTTCTTC
>TRBJ1-5|TRBD1|-|TRBV6-5
CASSRTGYQPQHF
TGTGCCAGCAGCCGGACAGGGTATCAGCCCCAGCATTTT
>TRBJ1-2|-|-|TRBV18
CASSPATESNYGYTF
TGTGCCAGCTCACCTGCGACAGAGAGTAACTATGGCTACACCTTC
>TRBJ2-5|TRBD2|-|TRBV4-3
CASSPKLTSGTETQYF
TGCGCCAGCAGCCCGAAATTAACTAGCGGGACGGAGACCCAGTACTTC
>TRBJ1-1|-|once|TRBV12-3/TRBV12-4
CASSPGGFTEAFF
TGTGCCAGCAGCCCCGGGGGGTTCACTGAAGCTTTCTTT
>TRBJ2-2|-|-|TRBV3-1/TRBV3-2
CASSQGGGAGGELFF
TGTGCCAGCAGCCAAGGCGGGGGCGCAGGCGGGGAGCTGTTTTTT
>TRBJ1-2|-|-|TRBV6-2/TRBV6-3
CASSPQYGYTF
TGTGCCAGCAGTCCACAGTATGGCTACACCTTC
>TRBJ2-1|-|-|TRBV15
CATSRGYNEQFF
TGTGCCACCAGTAGGGGGTACAATGAGCAGTTCTTC
>TRBJ2-1|-|once|TRBV5-4
CASSPQGNEQFF
TGTGCCAGCAGTCCCCAGGGGAATGAGCAGTTCTTC
>TRBJ2-7|-|-|TRBV28
CASSIAEPYEQYF
TGTGCCAGTTCTATAGCGGAACCCTACGAGCAGTACTTC
>TRBJ1-1|-|-|TRBV28
CASTSPMNTEAFF
TGTGCCAGTACTAGCCCAATGAACACTGAAGCTTTCTTT
>TRBJ2-7|TRBD1|few|TRBV3-1/TRBV3-2
CASSHWDRVGEQYF
TGTGCCAGCAGCCATTGGGACAGGGTGGGCGAGCAGTACTTC
>TRBJ2-7|-|-|TRBV19
CASRREGKSYEQYF
TGTGCCAGTAGGCGAGAGGGAAAATCCTACGAGCAGTACTTC
>TRBJ1-1|TRBD1|-|TRBV11-2
CASSARQGTLAEAFF
TGTGCCAGCAGCGCCAGACAGGGGACGTTGGCTGAAGCTTTCTTT
>TRBJ1-1|-|-|TRBV11-3
CASSPSRGMDTEAFF
TGTGCCAGCAGCCCTTCAAGAGGAATGGACACTGAAGCTTTCTTT
>TRBJ1-5|TRBD1|-|TRBV19
CASSRSGTGGRQPQHF
TGTGCCAGTAGCCGGAGTGGGACAGGGGGCCGTCAGCCCCAGCATTTT
>TRBJ1-4|TRBD1|once|TRBV6-5
CASKRDRWGEKLFF
TGTGCCAGCAAAAGGGACAGATGGGGTGAAAAACTGTTTTTT
>TRBJ2-2|-|few|TRBV7-3
CASSLTADTGELFF
TGTGCCAGCAGCTTAACGGCGGACACCGGGGAGCTGTTTTTT
>TRBJ1-3|-|-|TRBV11-3
CASSFGSGNTIYF
TGTGCCAGCAGCTTCGGCTCTGGAAACACCATATATTTT
>TRBJ2-5|TRBD1|few|TRBV25-1
CASSSTGGETQYF
TGTGCCAGCAGTTCTACAGGGGGGGAGACCCAGTACTTC
>TRBJ2-5|TRBD2|-|TRBV23-1
CASSLRPTSGRIQETQYF
TGCGCCAGCAGTCTCCGTCCGACTAGCGGGAGAATCCAAGAGACCCAGTACTTC
>TRBJ1-2|TRBD1|many|TRBV7-9
CASSRTGVDGYTF
TGTGCCAGCAGCAGAACAGGGGTGGATGGCTACACCTTC
>TRBJ1-2|-|-|TRBV5-4
CASSLGGTDGYTF
TGTGCCAGCAGCTTGGGCGGGACGGATGGCTACACCTTC
>TRBJ1-1|-|-|TRBV18
CASSPARENTEAFF
TGTGCCAGCTCACCCGCCCGAGAGAATACTGAAGCTTTCTTT
>TRBJ2-5|-|-|TRBV6-5
CASSYTAQETQYF
TGTGCCAGCAGTTACACAGCACAAGAGACCCAGTACTTC
>TRBJ1-5|-|-|TRBV20-1
CSASREDMGPQHF
TGCAGTGCTAGTCGGGAAGACATGGGGCCCCAGCATTTT
>TRBJ1-1|TRBD1|-|TRBV6-5
CAGRTGPNTEAFF
TGTGCCGGACGGACAGGTCCGAACACTGAAGCTTTCTTT
>TRBJ1-3|-|-|TRBV5-4
CASSFIPGGGNTIYF
TGTGCCAGCAGCTTTATACCCGGGGGAGGAAACACCATATATTTT
>TRBJ1-3|-|-|TRBV6-1
CASSERRVSTGNTIYF
TGTGCCAGCAGTGAACGCAGGGTATCTACTGGAAACACCATATATTTT
>TRBJ1-1|TRBD1|-|TRBV5-6
CASSAGTVNTEAFF
TGTGCCAGCAGCGCCGGGACAGTGAACACTGAAGCTTTCTTT
>TRBJ2-7|-|-|TRBV5-1
CASSMQTVSYEQYF
TGCGCCAGCAGCATGCAGACAGTATCCTACGAGCAGTACTTC
>TRBJ2-3|-|-|TRBV5-8
CASSFTTDTQYF
TGTGCCAGCAGCTTTACTACAGATACGCAGTATTTT
>TRBJ2-3|TRBD2|once|TRBV11-2
CASSSSAGGRSADTQYF
TGTGCCAGCAGCTCCTCAGCGGGAGGGAGGAGTGCAGATACGCAGTATTTT
>TRBJ1-1|TRBD1|-|TRBV7-9
CASSTGQGAEAFF
TGTGCCAGCAGCACAGGACAGGGCGCTGAAGCTTTCTTT
>TRBJ2-5|-|once|TRBV30
CAWDTGSQETQYF
TGTGCCTGGGACACAGGGAGTCAAGAGACCCAGTACTTC
>TRBJ1-1|TRBD1|-|TRBV9
CASSPTTGVGTEAFF
TGTGCCAGCAGCCCGACGACAGGGGTGGGCACTGAAGCTTTCTTT
>TRBJ2-1|TRBD2|-|TRBV5-1
CASSLGLGTSGVNEQFF
TGCGCCAGCAGCTTGGGTTTGGGGACTAGCGGGGTTAATGAGCAGTTCTTC
>TRBJ1-1|-|-|TRBV6-2/TRBV6-3
CASSPRQERNTEAFF
TGTGCCAGCAGTCCCCGACAGGAAAGGAACACTGAAGCTTTCTTT
>TRBJ2-7|TRBD2|-|TRBV5-6
CASSPDGSGNAEQYF
TGTGCCAGCAGCCCAGATGGTAGCGGGAATGCCGAGCAGTACTTC
>TRBJ2-2|TRBD2|-|TRBV10-2
CASSGTSGRENTGELFF
TGCGCCAGCAGTGGGACTAGCGGGAGGGAGAACACCGGGGAGCTGTTTTTT
>TRBJ1-4|TRBD1|-|TRBV28
CASSSGQGLSSEKLFF
TGTGCCAGCAGTTCGGGACAGGGGTTGAGTAGTGAAAAACTGTTTTTT
>TRBJ2-2|TRBD1|once|TRBV5-1
CASSARTGENAGELFF
TGCGCCAGCAGCGCGAGGACAGGGGAGAACGCCGGGGAGCTGTTTTTT
>TRBJ1-4|-|-|TRBV6-1
CASSEVEGAAEKLFF
TGTGCCAGCAGTGAAGTCGAGGGCGCGGCCGAAAAACTGTTTTTT